This T cell receptor (beta chain) appears in the sequencing data of a study of cytomegalovirus exposure and HLA in healthy donors. Points from the study as a whole: Reports indicate that TCR beta sequences accurately predicted the HLA-A and HLA-B alleles of most subjects. The productive fraction for most TCR beta V segments was about 90% or about 30% in an earlier analysis.

With regard to this clone: The antigen remains undetermined. This sample includes further DNA sequences coding for the same CDR3.

The CDR3 is 14 residues long. The V end was cut by 0 bases, the J end by 0 bases, with 6 bases between. Germline loops: CDR1 SGDLS, CDR2 YYNGEE. Primers: 60 Vbeta forward and 13 Jbeta reverse. The table came from immunoSEQ multiplex PCR; TCRdb's copy has only in-frame clones and leaves some out. The data hold hundreds of thousands of clones, with roughly 91% observed a single time. This receptor was taken from a woman under 30 in good health and CMV-seronegative. The rearrangement uses TRBV9 and TRBJ1-1; possible D gene TRBD1, 5 bases. The sample was PBMCs. The CDR3 sequence: CASSVAGVNTEAFF. The CDR3 region has the DNA TGTGCCAGCAGCGTAGCGGGGGTGAACACTGAAGCTTTCTTT.